This T cell receptor beta chain was captured in a study of T cells in Graves' hyperthyroidism and ophthalmopathy. General study results and limits: Most thyroid clonotypes that were expanded above 0.001 also turned up in blood.

Researchers amplified the TCR beta CDR3 regions from RNA transcripts. The HTBI primer set was used in a first-round RT-PCR of the TCR CDR3. TCRdb re-derived calls from the multiplex PCR reads in MiXCR, one entry per CDR3 protein. The sample contains 550,000 to 650,000 distinct CDR3 sequences, over 11% of which appear only once. About this clonotype itself: Its antigen remains unknown.

V was shortened by 0 bases and J by 6 bases, with 10 bases between the two germline ends. The CDR3 runs 14 residues. Germline loops: CDR1 MNHEY, CDR2 SMNVEV (reference sequence). The sequenced sample was blood. V usage is TRBV27 and J usage is TRBJ2-3, with D perhaps TRBD1 (5 bases). The clonotype was recovered from a woman in her twenties or thirties with Graves' hyperthyroidism that later progressed to Graves' ophthalmopathy. CDR3 nucleotides: TGTGCCAGCAGTTTATCGGCAGGGTGGGATACGCAGTATTTT. This encodes CASSLSAGWDTQYF.